What follows are 13 T cell receptor beta chains derived from one specimen sequenced in a study of T-cell reconstitution after alpha-beta-depleted transplantation in children. Preparation of the TCRbeta library involved a method that used unique molecular identifiers. A single record per CDR3 protein comes from TCRdb applying MiXCR to the PCR reads. The sample lists a few hundred thousand distinct CDR3 sequences, approximately 10% occurring once. The sequencing here drew on peripheral blood, taken 180 days after TCRalphabeta/CD19-depleted stem cell transplant. These receptors originate from a male patient between 2 and 15 years old who had a stem cell transplant for chronic granulomatous disease, so the T cells may come from the graft donor.

Ten or more counts support this clonotype. The chain recombines TRBV4-3 with TRBJ2-7, with D perhaps matching TRBD2 (6 bases). The CDR3 has 14 amino acids. Per the germline V gene, CDR1 is LGHNA and CDR2 is YSLEER. V was clipped by 0 bases and J by 3 bases, with 9 bases between them. This CDR3 reads CASSQDGGGYEQYF. DNA of the CDR3: TGCGCCAGCAGCCAAGATGGGGGAGGCTACGAGCAGTACTTC.

This clonotype was seen at least ten times. The rearrangement links TRBV30 to TRBJ2-7; D uncertain. Germline V gene sequence: CDR1 GTSNPN, CDR2 SVGIG (reference sequence). The CDR3 consists of 12 residues. V gave up 0 bases and J gave up 5 bases, with 8 bases separating them. In nucleotides, the CDR3 is TGTGCCTGGAGTGTAGTGAGACACGAGCAGTACTTC. Protein: CAWSVVRHEQYF.

This clonotype showed up many times. The rearrangement links TRBV11-2 to TRBJ2-1; 8 positions agree with TRBD2. The ends lost 2 bases at V and 4 bases at J; junction bases unmatched: 16. The germline V gene has CDR1 SGHAT and CDR2 FQNNGV. This CDR3 is built from 19 residues. CDR3 sequence: CASSLFIPKRRGEYNEQFF. The CDR3, as DNA: TGTGCCAGCAGCTTATTCATTCCCAAAAGGCGGGGGGAGTACAATGAGCAGTTCTTC.

This clonotype appeared many times. This chain connects TRBV4-3 to TRBJ1-4; D is unclear. In germline, CDR1 is LGHNA, CDR2 YSLEER. The CDR3 runs 15 residues. Trimming pared 0 bases from V and 4 bases from J, leaving 9 bases between. The DNA for the CDR3 is TGCGCCAGCAGCCAAGATGGAAGGGTTAATGAAAAACTGTTTTTT. Translation: CASSQDGRVNEKLFF.

This clonotype showed up many times. The chain recombines TRBV7-9 with TRBJ1-5; D is unclear. V was clipped by 3 bases and J by 6 bases, with 9 bases between them. The length of the CDR3 is 13 residues. Germline CDR1 is SEHNR and CDR2 is FQNEAQ (reference sequence). CDR3 nucleotides: TGTGCCAGCAGCTTGGGAGGGTCTCAGCCCCAGCATTTT. Its protein is CASSLGGSQPQHF.

This clonotype was counted a few times. The rearrangement uses TRBV18 and TRBJ2-7; perhaps TRBD1 as D (5 bases). This CDR3 is built from 15 residues. Germline assignment: CDR1 KGHSH and CDR2 LQKENI. V was trimmed by 5 bases and J by 2 bases, leaving 16 bases between them. CDR3 residues: CASSLQAASTYEQYF. The CDR3 region has the DNA TGTGCCAGCTCATTACAGGCCGCATCGACCTACGAGCAGTACTTC. Full variable domain (rest looked up from reference TRBV18 and TRBJ2-7): NAGVMQNPRHLVRRRGQEARLRCSPMKGHSHVYWYRQLPEEGLKFMVYLQKENIIDESGMPKERFSAEFPKEGPSILRIQQVVRGDSAAYFCASSLQAASTYEQYFGPGTRLTVT.

In its sample, this clonotype was seen many times. The CDR3 loop reads CASSISRGPSVYEQYF. CDR3 bases: TGCGCCAGCAGCATCTCCAGGGGGCCATCAGTTTACGAGCAGTACTTC. The V and J genes are TRBV5-1 and TRBJ2-7, with 8 positions matching TRBD1. The V and J ends lost 4 bases and 4 bases, in that order; junction bases with no gene match: 13. CDR3 size: 16 residues. CDR1 is SGHRS and CDR2 is YFSETQ in the germline V gene.

There are many counts of this clonotype. The rearrangement uses TRBV7-9 and TRBJ2-4, with a tentative D call TRBD2 (5 bases). V shed 2 bases and J shed 2 bases, with 7 bases lying between them. The germline CDR1 and CDR2 sequences are SEHNR and FQNEAQ (reference sequence). CDR3 length: 14 residues. The CDR3 region is CASSLSGSKNIQYF. As DNA, the CDR3 is TGTGCCAGCAGCTTATCGGGATCCAAAAACATTCAGTACTTC. The full variable domain, with the rest looked up from reference TRBV7-9 and TRBJ2-4, is DTGVSQNPRHKITKRGQNVTFRCDPISEHNRLYWYRQTLGQGPEFLTYFQNEAQLEKSRLLSDRFSAERPKGSFSTLEIQRTEQGDSAMYLCASSLSGSKNIQYFGAGTRLSVL.

This clonotype was observed at least ten times. J is TRBJ1-3 and V is TRBV5-1, with D maybe TRBD1 (6 bases). The length of the CDR3 is 14 residues. Per the germline V gene, CDR1 is SGHRS and CDR2 is YFSETQ. With 5 bases removed from V and 2 bases from J, the gap between germline ends came to 11 bases. This CDR3 is CASSSGQTGNTIYF. CDR3 coding DNA: TGCGCCAGCAGTTCCGGACAGACTGGAAACACCATATATTTT.

This clonotype showed up many times. The gene calls are TRBV7-8 and TRBJ2-3, with D unclear. Per germline, CDR1 SGHVS and CDR2 FQNEAQ. Trimming pared 1 base from V and 2 bases from J, leaving 13 bases between. The CDR3 covers 16 residues. In DNA, the CDR3 is TGTGCCAGCAGCTTAGGTCTCCCATTCGACACAGATACGCAGTATTTT. It yields the protein CASSLGLPFDTDTQYF.

The chain carries TRBV5-6 and TRBJ2-4; D might be TRBD2 (7 bases). The CDR3 totals 18 residues. Germline V lookup: CDR1 SGHDT, CDR2 YYEEEE. The V end lost 3 bases, the J end lost 1 base, and 20 bases lay between the germline ends. The CDR3 spells CASSWGGRQPLAKNIQYF. Here the CDR3 DNA reads TGTGCCAGCAGCTGGGGGGGCAGGCAACCATTGGCCAAAAACATTCAGTACTTC.

The table lists this clonotype with many counts. The chain employs TRBV7-3 and TRBJ2-5; 7 bases line up with TRBD1. CDR1 is SGHTA, CDR2 FQGTGA, per germline. The length of the CDR3 is 15 residues. After removal of 5 bases from V and 1 base from J, the junction contained 7 bases not matched to a gene. CDR3 nucleotide sequence: TGTGCCAGCAGCCCCCAACAGGGGTCCCAAGAGACCCAGTACTTC. Residues: CASSPQQGSQETQYF. Full variable domain (outside the CDR3, taken from reference TRBV7-3 and TRBJ2-5): GAGVSQTPSNKVTEKGKYVELRCDPISGHTALYWYRQSLGQGPEFLIYFQGTGAADDSGLPNDRFFAVRPEGSVSTLKIQRTERGDSAVYLCASSPQQGSQETQYFGPGTRLLVL.

This clonotype was seen many times. The rearrangement joins TRBV12-3 or TRBV12-4 to TRBJ2-7; D is unresolved. The CDR3 sequence is 15 residues long. V was trimmed by 2 bases and J by 5 bases, leaving 16 bases between them. As DNA, the CDR3 is TGTGCCAGCAGTTTATTGGGCCCATGGGGTGACGAGCAGTACTTC. The encoded protein is CASSLLGPWGDEQYF.